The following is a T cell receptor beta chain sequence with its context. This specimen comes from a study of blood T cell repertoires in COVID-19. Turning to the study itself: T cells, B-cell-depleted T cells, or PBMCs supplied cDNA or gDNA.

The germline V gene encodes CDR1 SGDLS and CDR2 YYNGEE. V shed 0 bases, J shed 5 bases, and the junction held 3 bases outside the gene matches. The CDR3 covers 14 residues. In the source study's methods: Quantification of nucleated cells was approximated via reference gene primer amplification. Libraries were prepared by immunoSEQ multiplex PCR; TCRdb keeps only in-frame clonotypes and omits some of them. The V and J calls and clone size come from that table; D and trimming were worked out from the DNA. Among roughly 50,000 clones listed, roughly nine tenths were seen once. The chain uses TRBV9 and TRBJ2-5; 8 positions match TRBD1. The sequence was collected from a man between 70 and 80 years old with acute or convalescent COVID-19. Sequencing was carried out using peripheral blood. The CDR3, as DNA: TGTGCCAGCAGCGTAGCGCACAGGGGGGAGACCCAGTACTTC. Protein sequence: CASSVAHRGETQYF. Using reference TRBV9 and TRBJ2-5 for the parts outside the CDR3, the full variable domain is DSGVTQTPKHLITATGQRVTLRCSPRSGDLSVYWYQQSLDQGLQFLIQYYNGEERAKGNILERFSAQQFPDLHSELNLSSLELGDSALYFCASSVAHRGETQYFGPGTRLLVL.